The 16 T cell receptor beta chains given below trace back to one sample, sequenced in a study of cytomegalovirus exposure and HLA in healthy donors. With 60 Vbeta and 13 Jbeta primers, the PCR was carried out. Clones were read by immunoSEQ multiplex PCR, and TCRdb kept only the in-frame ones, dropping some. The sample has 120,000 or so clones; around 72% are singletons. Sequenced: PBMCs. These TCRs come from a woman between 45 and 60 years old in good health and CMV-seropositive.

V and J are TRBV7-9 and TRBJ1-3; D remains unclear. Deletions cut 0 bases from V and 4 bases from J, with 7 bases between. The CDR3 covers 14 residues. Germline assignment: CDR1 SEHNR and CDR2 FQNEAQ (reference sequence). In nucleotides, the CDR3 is TGTGCCAGCAGCTTAGCGCTTAGAGGAAACACCATATATTTT. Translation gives CASSLALRGNTIYF. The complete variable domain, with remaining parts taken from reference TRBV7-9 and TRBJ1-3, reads DTGVSQNPRHKITKRGQNVTFRCDPISEHNRLYWYRQTLGQGPEFLTYFQNEAQLEKSRLLSDRFSAERPKGSFSTLEIQRTEQGDSAMYLCASSLALRGNTIYFGEGSWLTVV.

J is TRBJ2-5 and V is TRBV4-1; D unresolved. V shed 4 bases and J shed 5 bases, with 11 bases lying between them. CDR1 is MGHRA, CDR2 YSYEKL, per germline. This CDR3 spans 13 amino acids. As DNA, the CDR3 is TGCGCCAGCAGCCCCTCGGGTTCGGAGACCCAGTACTTC. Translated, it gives CASSPSGSETQYF.

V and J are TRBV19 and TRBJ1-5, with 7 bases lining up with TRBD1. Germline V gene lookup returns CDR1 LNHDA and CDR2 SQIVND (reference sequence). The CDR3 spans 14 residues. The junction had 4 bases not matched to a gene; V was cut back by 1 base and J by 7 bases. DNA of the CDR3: TGTGCCAGTAGTATAGTGACAGGGAGGCAGCCCCAGCATTTT. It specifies CASSIVTGRQPQHF. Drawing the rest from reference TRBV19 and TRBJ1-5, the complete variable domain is DGGITQSPKYLFRKEGQNVTLSCEQNLNHDAMYWYRQDPGQGLRLIYYSQIVNDFQKGDIAEGYSVSREKKESFPLTVTSAQKNPTAFYLCASSIVTGRQPQHFGDGTRLSIL.

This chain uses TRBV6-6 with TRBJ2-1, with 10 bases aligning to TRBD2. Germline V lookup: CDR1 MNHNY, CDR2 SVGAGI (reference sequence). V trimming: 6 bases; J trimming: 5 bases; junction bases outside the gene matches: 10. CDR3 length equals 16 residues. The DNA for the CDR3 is TGTGCCAGCAGATCACCGGGACTAGCGTCCCACAATGAGCAGTTCTTC. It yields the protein CASRSPGLASHNEQFF.

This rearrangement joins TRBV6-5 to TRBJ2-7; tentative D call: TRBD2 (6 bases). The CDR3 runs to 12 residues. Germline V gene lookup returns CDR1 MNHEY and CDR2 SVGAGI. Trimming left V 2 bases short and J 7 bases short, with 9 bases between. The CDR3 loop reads CASSYPGREQYF. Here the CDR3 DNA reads TGTGCCAGCAGTTACCCGGGGAGGGAGCAGTACTTC.

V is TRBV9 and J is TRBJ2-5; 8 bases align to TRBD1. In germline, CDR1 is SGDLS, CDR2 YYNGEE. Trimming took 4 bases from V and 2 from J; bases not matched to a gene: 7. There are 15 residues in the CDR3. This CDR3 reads CASSPADRGQETQYF. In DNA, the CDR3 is TGTGCCAGCAGCCCTGCCGACAGGGGACAAGAGACCCAGTACTTC.

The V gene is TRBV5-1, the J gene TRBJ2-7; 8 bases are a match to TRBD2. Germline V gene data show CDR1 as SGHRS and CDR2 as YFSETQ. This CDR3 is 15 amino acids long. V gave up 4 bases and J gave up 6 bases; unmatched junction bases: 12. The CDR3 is CASSGSGGPSTEQYF. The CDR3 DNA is TGCGCCAGCAGCGGATCGGGGGGGCCGAGCACCGAGCAGTACTTC.

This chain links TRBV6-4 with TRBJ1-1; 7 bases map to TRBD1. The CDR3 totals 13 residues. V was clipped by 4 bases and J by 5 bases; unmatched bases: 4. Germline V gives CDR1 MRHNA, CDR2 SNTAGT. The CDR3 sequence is CASSAEQGTEAFF. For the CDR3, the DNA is TGTGCCAGCAGTGCTGAACAGGGGACTGAAGCTTTCTTT.

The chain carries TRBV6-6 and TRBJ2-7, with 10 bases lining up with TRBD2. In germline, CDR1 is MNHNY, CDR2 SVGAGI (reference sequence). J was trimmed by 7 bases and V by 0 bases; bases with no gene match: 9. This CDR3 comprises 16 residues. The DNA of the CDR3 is TGTGCCAGCAGTTACTCGCCAGGACGAGCGGGGGGGGAGCAGTACTTC. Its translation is CASSYSPGRAGGEQYF.

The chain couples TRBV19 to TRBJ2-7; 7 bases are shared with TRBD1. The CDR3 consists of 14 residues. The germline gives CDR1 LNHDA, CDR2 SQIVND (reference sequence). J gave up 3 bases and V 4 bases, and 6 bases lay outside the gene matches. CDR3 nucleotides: TGTGCCAGTAGTACGAGACAGGGATTCTACGAGCAGTACTTC. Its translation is CASSTRQGFYEQYF.

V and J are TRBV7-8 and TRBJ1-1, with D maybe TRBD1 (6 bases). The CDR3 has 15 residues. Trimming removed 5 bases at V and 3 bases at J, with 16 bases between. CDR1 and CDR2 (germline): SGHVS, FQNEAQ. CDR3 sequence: CASSRGGARDTEAFF. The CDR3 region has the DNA TGTGCCAGCAGCCGGGGGGGGGCGAGGGACACTGAAGCTTTCTTT.

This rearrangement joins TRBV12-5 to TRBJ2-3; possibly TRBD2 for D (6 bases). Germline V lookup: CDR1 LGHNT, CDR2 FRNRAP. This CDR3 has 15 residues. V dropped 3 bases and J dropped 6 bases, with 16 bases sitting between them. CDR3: CASGLAGPEGDTQYF. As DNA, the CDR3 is TGTGCTAGTGGTTTAGCGGGCCCCGAGGGGGATACGCAGTATTTT.

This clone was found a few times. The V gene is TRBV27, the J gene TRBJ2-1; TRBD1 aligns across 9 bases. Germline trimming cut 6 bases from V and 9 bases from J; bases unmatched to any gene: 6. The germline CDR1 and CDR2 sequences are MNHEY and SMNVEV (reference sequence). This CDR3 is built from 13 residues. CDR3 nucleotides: TGTGCCAGCAGATTAACAGGGGGCAGTGAGCAGTTCTTC. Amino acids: CASRLTGGSEQFF.

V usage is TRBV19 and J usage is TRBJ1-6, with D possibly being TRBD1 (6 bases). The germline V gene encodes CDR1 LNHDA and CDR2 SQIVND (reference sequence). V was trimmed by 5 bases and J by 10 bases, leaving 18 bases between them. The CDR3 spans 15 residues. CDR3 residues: CASSVGTGQRSPLHF. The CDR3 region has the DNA TGTGCCAGTAGTGTGGGAACAGGGCAAAGGTCACCCCTCCACTTT. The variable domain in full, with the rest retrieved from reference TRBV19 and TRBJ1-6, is DGGITQSPKYLFRKEGQNVTLSCEQNLNHDAMYWYRQDPGQGLRLIYYSQIVNDFQKGDIAEGYSVSREKKESFPLTVTSAQKNPTAFYLCASSVGTGQRSPLHFGNGTRLTVT.

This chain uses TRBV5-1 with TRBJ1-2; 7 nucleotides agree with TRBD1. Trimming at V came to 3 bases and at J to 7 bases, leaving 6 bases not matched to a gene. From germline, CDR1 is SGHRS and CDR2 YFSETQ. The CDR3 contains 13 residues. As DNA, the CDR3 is TGCGCCAGCAGCTCCGGACAGGAGACTGGCTACACCTTC. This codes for CASSSGQETGYTF.

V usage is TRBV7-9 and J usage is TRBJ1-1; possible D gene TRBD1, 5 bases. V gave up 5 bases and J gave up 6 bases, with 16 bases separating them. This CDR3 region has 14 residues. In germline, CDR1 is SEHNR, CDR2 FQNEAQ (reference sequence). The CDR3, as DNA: TGTGCCAGCAGCCCCGGGGGACCGTTCGCTGAAGCTTTCTTT. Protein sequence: CASSPGGPFAEAFF.